These 21 T cell receptor beta chains came from one sample sequenced in a study of T cells in Graves' hyperthyroidism and ophthalmopathy. Researchers took RNA transcripts and amplified the TCR beta CDR3 regions from them. The HTBI primer set was used in a first-round RT-PCR of the TCR CDR3. TCRdb passed the multiplex PCR reads through MiXCR, listing each CDR3 protein once. The sample comprises fewer than 750,000 distinct CDR3 sequences, 40% to 55% of which are singletons, and approximately 7.5% rests with the top ten. Sequencing input: peripheral blood or thyroid tissue (not recorded which). These receptors were taken from a woman aged 18-35 years with Graves' hyperthyroidism.

This clonotype was recorded at least ten times. The chain couples TRBV10-3 to TRBJ2-3; D is ambiguous. The CDR3 has 12 residues. Trimming took 2 bases from V and 4 from J, leaving 4 bases between them. Per germline, CDR1 ENHRY and CDR2 SYGVKD. The DNA of the CDR3 is TGTGCCATCAGTGAGGAGGCAGATACGCAGTATTTT. It is translated as CAISEEADTQYF.

V is TRBV2 and J is TRBJ1-5; D is unclear. CDR1 and CDR2 (germline): SNHLY, FYNNEI. Trimming removed 0 bases from V and 3 bases from J, with 9 bases in between. This CDR3 is 15 amino acids long. The CDR3 DNA reads as TGTGCCAGCAGTGAAGCGCTCACGGACAATCAGCCCCAGCATTTT. This sequence encodes CASSEALTDNQPQHF.

The CDR3 DNA reads as TGTGCCACCAGTGCCCCGGCACGGCCTTATGGCTACACCTTC. It yields the protein CATSAPARPYGYTF. The chain couples TRBV24-1 to TRBJ1-2; D is unclear. The CDR3 loop spans 14 amino acids. V lost 5 bases and J 5 bases, leaving 14 bases between the germline ends. CDR1 and CDR2 (germline): KGHDR, SFDVKD.

This clonotype was picked up many times. The rearrangement links TRBV6-1 to TRBJ1-5, with TRBD1 as a possible D gene (5 bases). The CDR3 extends over 16 amino acids. V gave up 1 base and J gave up 4 bases, with 14 bases separating them. CDR1 is MNHNS, CDR2 SASEGT, per germline. The CDR3 DNA reads TGTGCCAGCAGTGAAGATAGGCAGGGAGGGAATCAGCCCCAGCATTTT. This encodes CASSEDRQGGNQPQHF.

The chain carries TRBV24-1 and TRBJ2-1; 7 bases are a match to TRBD2. CDR1 is KGHDR, CDR2 SFDVKD, per germline. Trimming cost V 4 bases and J 6 bases; bases outside gene matches: 14. This CDR3 is 17 amino acids long. The CDR3 reads CATSDTFDGAGINEQFF. For the CDR3, the DNA is TGTGCCACCAGTGACACATTCGATGGAGCGGGGATCAATGAGCAGTTCTTC.

This clonotype was detected ten times or more. The genes are TRBV12-5 and TRBJ1-5; possibly TRBD1 for D (5 bases). Trimming stripped 2 bases from V and 7 bases from J, with 6 bases between. This CDR3 has 12 residues. CDR1 LGHNT and CDR2 FRNRAP come from the germline V gene. CDR3 in DNA: TGTGCTAGTGGTTTGAGGGGACAGCCCCAGCATTTT. It translates to CASGLRGQPQHF.

V and J are TRBV2 and TRBJ2-3; D is ambiguous. Germline CDR1 is SNHLY and CDR2 is FYNNEI. The V end was cut by 11 bases, the J end by 6 bases, with 9 bases between. This CDR3 contains 10 residues. CDR3 protein: CAARADTQYF. The CDR3 nucleotides read TGTGCCGCACGCGCCGATACGCAGTATTTT.

As for this clonotype: A much larger clone lies a single base off, so this may be a read error. The chain carries TRBV6-4 and TRBJ2-7, with D tentatively TRBD2 (5 bases). The germline V gene has CDR1 MRHNA and CDR2 SNTAGT. This CDR3 has 15 amino acids. The CDR3 here is CASSYSESSSYGQYF. In DNA, the CDR3 is TGTGCCAGCAGTTACTCTGAGTCTAGCTCCTACGGGCAGTACTTC.

This clonotype was observed once. J is TRBJ1-1 and V is TRBV12-3 or TRBV12-4; perhaps TRBD1 as D (6 bases). The CDR3 has 13 amino acids. Trimming took off 0 bases at V and 8 bases at J, with 10 bases between the two ends. CDR3 loop: CASSLARGREAFF. CDR3 bases: TGTGCCAGCAGTTTAGCCCGGGGGCGGGAAGCTTTCTTT.

This sequence joins TRBV10-3 and TRBJ2-2; TRBD1 aligns across 12 bases. The CDR3 totals 16 residues. The V gene's germline CDR1 is ENHRY and CDR2 SYGVKD. The trim removed 7 bases at V and 6 bases at J, leaving 9 bases unmatched. For the CDR3, the DNA is TGTGCCATCACCGAAACCGGGACAGGGGGCTCCGGGGAGCTGTTTTTT. Protein: CAITETGTGGSGELFF.

This clonotype has ten or more counts. J is TRBJ1-5 and V is TRBV20-1; tentative D call: TRBD1 (5 bases). This CDR3 region has 15 residues. Germline CDR1 is DFQATT and CDR2 is SNEGSKA (reference sequence). V lost 0 bases to trimming and J lost 7 bases, with 16 bases between them. CDR3 nucleotides: TGCAGTGCTAGAGACCCCTCGGGGGGGTCGCAGCCCCAGCATTTT. Its protein product is CSARDPSGGSQPQHF.

This clonotype was recorded many times. This chain joins TRBV24-1 and TRBJ2-2; 7 nucleotides align to TRBD2. From germline, CDR1 is KGHDR and CDR2 SFDVKD. Trimming at V came to 0 bases and at J to 0 bases, leaving 3 bases not matched to a gene. The length of the CDR3 is 17 residues. The CDR3 DNA reads as TGTGCCACCAGTGATTTGGATACTAGCGCGAACACCGGGGAGCTGTTTTTT. As protein: CATSDLDTSANTGELFF.

This clonotype was seen at least ten times. This rearrangement joins TRBV5-5 to TRBJ1-2; maybe TRBD1 (6 bases). V lost 1 base, J lost 6 bases, and 13 bases lay in between. The CDR3 is 14 amino acids. Germline CDR1 reads SGHKS; CDR2 reads YYEKEE (reference sequence). The CDR3 spells CASSLWGARDGYTF. CDR3 DNA sequence: TGTGCCAGCAGCTTGTGGGGGGCGCGGGATGGCTACACCTTC. The variable domain in full, completed from reference TRBV5-5 and TRBJ1-2, reads DAGVTQSPTHLIKTRGQQVTLRCSPISGHKSVSWYQQVLGQGPQFIFQYYEKEERGRGNFPDRFSARQFPNYSSELNVNALLLGDSALYLCASSLWGARDGYTFGSGTRLTVV.

Notes on this clonotype: Germline and junction disagree at one end, which may indicate a read error. This chain links TRBV6-6 with TRBJ1-5; the match to TRBD1 covers 8 bases. Germline lookup yields CDR1 MNHNY and CDR2 SVGAGI (reference sequence). The CDR3 length is 14 residues. For the CDR3, the DNA is TGTGCCGGCAGACCCCAGGGGGCTACTCAGCCCCAGCATTTT. This encodes CAGRPQGATQPQHF.

This chain connects TRBV9 to TRBJ2-7; D is unresolved. Trimming took off 0 bases at V and 2 bases at J, with 9 bases between the two ends. Germline CDR1 is SGDLS and CDR2 is YYNGEE. The CDR3 runs 14 residues. This CDR3 reads CASSVDVFPYEQYF. In DNA form, the CDR3 reads TGTGCCAGCAGCGTAGATGTATTCCCCTACGAGCAGTACTTC.

On this clonotype itself: A read error may be the cause here, since a much bigger clone is one base away. The chain joins TRBV19 to TRBJ2-7; 8 nucleotides align to TRBD1. Germline V gene data show CDR1 as LNHDA and CDR2 as SQIVND (reference sequence). The CDR3 is 15 amino acids. The CDR3 DNA reads TGTGCCAGTAGTATAGGGTGGCAGGGGGCCTACGAGCAGCACTTC. Protein product: CASSIGWQGAYEQHF.

The chain recombines TRBV11-2 with TRBJ2-4, with 7 positions matching TRBD1. Trimming took 3 bases from V and 2 from J; bases not matched to a gene: 10. Germline loops: CDR1 SGHAT, CDR2 FQNNGV. CDR3 length: 17 amino acids. The CDR3 loop is CASSFFSGGISKNIQYF. The CDR3 DNA reads as TGTGCCAGCAGCTTTTTTTCAGGGGGTATTTCCAAAAACATTCAGTACTTC.

The CDR3 coding sequence is TGTGCCAGCAGCTTAGGAGGGTGGGGAACGGCAGATACGCAGTATTTT. Translated, it gives CASSLGGWGTADTQYF. The V and J genes are TRBV11-1 and TRBJ2-3, with D tentatively TRBD2 (5 bases). The ends were cut back, 1 base at V and 4 bases at J, with 15 bases in the middle. The germline V gene encodes CDR1 SGHAT and CDR2 FQDESV (reference sequence). The CDR3 covers 16 residues.

This clonotype has at least ten counts. The V gene is TRBV5-1, the J gene TRBJ1-3; no clear D gene. CDR3 length: 14 residues. Trimming stripped 4 bases from V and 3 bases from J, with 11 bases between. Per the germline V gene, CDR1 is SGHRS and CDR2 is YFSETQ. This chain's CDR3 is CASSPREVGNTIYF. The CDR3 coding sequence is TGCGCCAGCAGCCCCCGTGAGGTTGGAAACACCATATATTTT. The full variable domain, rest sourced from reference TRBV5-1 and TRBJ1-3, is KAGVTQTPRYLIKTRGQQVTLSCSPISGHRSVSWYQQTPGQGLQFLFEYFSETQRNKGNFPGRFSGRQFSNSRSEMNVSTLELGDSALYLCASSPREVGNTIYFGEGSWLTVV.

This clonotype was observed many times. The rearrangement uses TRBV20-1 and TRBJ2-7; D gene ambiguous. Germline V gene lookup returns CDR1 DFQATT and CDR2 SNEGSKA (reference sequence). The CDR3 consists of 14 residues. Trimming cost V 1 base and J 6 bases, with 16 bases left between them. The CDR3 sequence: CSARALLLGREQYF. CDR3 DNA: TGCAGTGCTAGAGCTCTGTTATTGGGTCGCGAGCAGTACTTC.

This clonotype was counted at least ten times. The chain joins TRBV7-2 to TRBJ2-7, with 15 nucleotides matching TRBD2. Germline CDR1 and CDR2: SGHTA and FQGNSA. CDR3 length: 15 amino acids. V dropped 5 bases and J dropped 4; count of bases not matched to a gene: 3. The CDR3 DNA is TGTGCCAGCAGCCGAGGGACTAGCGGGGGGTACGAGCAGTACTTC. Encoded protein: CASSRGTSGGYEQYF.